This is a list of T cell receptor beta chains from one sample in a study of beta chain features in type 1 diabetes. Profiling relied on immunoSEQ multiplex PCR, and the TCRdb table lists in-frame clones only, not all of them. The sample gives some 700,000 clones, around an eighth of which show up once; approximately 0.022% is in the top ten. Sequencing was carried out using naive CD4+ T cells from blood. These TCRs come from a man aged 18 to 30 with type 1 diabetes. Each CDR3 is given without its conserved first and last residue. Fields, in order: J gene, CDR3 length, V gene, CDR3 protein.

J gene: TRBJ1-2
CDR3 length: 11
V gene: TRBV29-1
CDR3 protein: SVEPGQVYGYT

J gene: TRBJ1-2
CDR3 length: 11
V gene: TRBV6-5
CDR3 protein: ASSYLRAYGYT

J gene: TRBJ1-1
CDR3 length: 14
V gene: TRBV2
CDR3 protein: ASSEAVGPGLSEAF

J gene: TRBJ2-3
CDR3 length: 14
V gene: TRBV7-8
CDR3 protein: ASSLDTGTEGDTQY

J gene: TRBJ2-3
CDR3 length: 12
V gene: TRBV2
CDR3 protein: ASSESGSTDTQY

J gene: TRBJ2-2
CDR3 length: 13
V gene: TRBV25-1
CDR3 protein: ASSGTAQLTGELF

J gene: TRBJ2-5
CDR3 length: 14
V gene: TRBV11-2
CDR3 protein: ASSPGTGGGQETQY

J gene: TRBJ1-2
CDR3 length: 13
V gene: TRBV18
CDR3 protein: ASSPNTATNYGYT

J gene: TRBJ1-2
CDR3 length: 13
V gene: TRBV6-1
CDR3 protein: ASQNTGGANYGYT

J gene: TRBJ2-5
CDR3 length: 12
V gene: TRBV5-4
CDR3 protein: ASSLVGTRETQY

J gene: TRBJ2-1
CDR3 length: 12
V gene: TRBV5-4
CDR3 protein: ASRGRGAPNEQF

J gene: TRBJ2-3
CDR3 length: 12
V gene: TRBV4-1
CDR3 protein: ASKAGSSTDTQY

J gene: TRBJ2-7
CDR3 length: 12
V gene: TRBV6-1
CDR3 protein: ASSGQQGLREQY

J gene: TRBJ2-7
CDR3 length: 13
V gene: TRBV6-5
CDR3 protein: ASSYSAGLRYEQY

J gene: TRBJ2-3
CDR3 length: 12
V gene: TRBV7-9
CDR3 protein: ASSLGPSTDTQY

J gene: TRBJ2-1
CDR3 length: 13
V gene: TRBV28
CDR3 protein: ASTTPGQGDNEQF

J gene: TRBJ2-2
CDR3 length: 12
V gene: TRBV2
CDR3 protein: ARAGTASTGELF

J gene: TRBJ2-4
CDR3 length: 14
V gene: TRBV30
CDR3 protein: AWSVQGTIAKNIQY

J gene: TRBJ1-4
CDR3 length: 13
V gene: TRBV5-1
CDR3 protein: ASSRTGGDNEKLF

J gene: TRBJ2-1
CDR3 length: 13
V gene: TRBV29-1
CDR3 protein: SDRGGGGSYNEQF